This TCR beta chain originates from a study of shared clonotypes between healthy human individuals. Donors were healthy HIV-negative adults without recently reported acute infections or vaccinations. DNA at around 190 ng, roughly 27,000 T cell genomes, went into sorted-subset replicate PCRs. Measured with immunoSEQ multiplex PCR; TCRdb has only the in-frame clones, and not every one. The sample has approximately 2.4 million clones, more than 90% seen once. Trimming removed 5 bases at V and 2 bases at J, with 6 bases between. This CDR3 has 11 amino acids. The V gene's germline CDR1 is GTSNPN and CDR2 SVGIG (reference sequence).

The specimen sequenced was naive CD4+ T cells sorted from blood. Subset described: CD45RA+ positively selected. The genes are TRBV30 and TRBJ2-5; no clear D gene. The receptor's source is a man younger than 35 in good health. The CDR3 region is CAWQAQETQYF. The CDR3 nucleotides are TGTGCCTGGCAAGCACAAGAGACCCAGTACTTC.